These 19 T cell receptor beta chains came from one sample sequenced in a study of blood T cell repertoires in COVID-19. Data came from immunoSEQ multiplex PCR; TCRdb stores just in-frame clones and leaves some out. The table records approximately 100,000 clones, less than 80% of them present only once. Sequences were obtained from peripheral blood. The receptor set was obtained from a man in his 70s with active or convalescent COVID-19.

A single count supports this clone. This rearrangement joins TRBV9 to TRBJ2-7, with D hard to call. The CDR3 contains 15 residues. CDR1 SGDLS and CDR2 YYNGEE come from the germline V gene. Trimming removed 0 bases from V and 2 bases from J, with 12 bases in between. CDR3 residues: CASSVAGPPTYEQYF. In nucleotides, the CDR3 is TGTGCCAGCAGCGTAGCTGGGCCGCCTACCTACGAGCAGTACTTC.

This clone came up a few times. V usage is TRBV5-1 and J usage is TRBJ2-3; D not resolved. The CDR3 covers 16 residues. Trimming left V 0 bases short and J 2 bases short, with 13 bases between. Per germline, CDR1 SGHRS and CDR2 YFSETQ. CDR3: CASSLGGERSTDTQYF. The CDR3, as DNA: TGCGCCAGCAGCTTGGGAGGAGAACGGTCCACAGATACGCAGTATTTT.

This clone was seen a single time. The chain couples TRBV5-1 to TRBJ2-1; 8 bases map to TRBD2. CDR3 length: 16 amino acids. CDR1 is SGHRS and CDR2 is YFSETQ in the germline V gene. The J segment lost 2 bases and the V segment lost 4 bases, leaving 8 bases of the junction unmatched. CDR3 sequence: CASSRLSGRAYNEQFF. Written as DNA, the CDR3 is TGCGCCAGCAGCCGCTTGAGCGGGAGAGCCTACAATGAGCAGTTCTTC.

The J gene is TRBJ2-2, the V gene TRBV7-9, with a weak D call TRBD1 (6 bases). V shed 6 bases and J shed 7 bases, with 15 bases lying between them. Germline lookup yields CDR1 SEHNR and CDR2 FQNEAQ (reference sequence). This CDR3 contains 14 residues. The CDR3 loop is CASSITGSGGELFF. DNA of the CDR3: TGTGCCAGCAGTATAACAGGGAGCGGCGGGGAGCTGTTTTTT.

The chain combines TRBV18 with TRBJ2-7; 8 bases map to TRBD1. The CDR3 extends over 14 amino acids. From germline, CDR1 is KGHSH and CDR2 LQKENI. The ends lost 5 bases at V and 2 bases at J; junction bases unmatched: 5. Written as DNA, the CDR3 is TGTGCCAGCTCAGGACAGGGATCAACCTACGAGCAGTACTTC. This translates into CASSGQGSTYEQYF.

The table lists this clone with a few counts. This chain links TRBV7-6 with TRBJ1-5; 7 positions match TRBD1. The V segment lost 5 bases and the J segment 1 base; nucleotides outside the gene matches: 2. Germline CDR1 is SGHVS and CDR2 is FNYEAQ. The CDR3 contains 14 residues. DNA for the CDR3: TGTGCCAGCAGCGGACAGGAGAGCAATCAGCCCCAGCATTTT. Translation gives CASSGQESNQPQHF.

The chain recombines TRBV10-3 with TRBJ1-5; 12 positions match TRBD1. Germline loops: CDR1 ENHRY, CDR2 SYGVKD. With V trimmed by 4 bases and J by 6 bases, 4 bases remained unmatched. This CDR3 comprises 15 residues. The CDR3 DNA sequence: TGTGCCATCAGTGCCGGGACAGGGGGCGGTCAGCCCCAGCATTTT. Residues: CAISAGTGGGQPQHF.

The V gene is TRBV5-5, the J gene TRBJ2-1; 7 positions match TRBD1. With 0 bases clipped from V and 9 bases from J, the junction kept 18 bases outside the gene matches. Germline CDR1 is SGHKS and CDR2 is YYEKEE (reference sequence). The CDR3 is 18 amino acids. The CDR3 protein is CASSLASLRFQGVGEQFF. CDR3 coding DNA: TGTGCCAGCAGCTTGGCCAGCTTACGGTTTCAGGGGGTAGGTGAGCAGTTCTTC.

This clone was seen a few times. The CDR3 reads CASTGTGDYEQYF. As DNA, the CDR3 is TGTGCCAGCACCGGGACAGGGGATTACGAGCAGTACTTC. The chain couples TRBV5-4 to TRBJ2-7; 10 bases align to TRBD1. J gave up 4 bases and V 6 bases, and 4 bases lay outside the gene matches. The CDR3 is made up of 13 amino acids. Germline V gives CDR1 SGHNT, CDR2 YYREEE (reference sequence).

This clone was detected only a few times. The CDR3 DNA is TGCGCCAGCAGCCAAGTCGGACGGACGTACAGGGCTGGCTACACCTTC. It is translated as CASSQVGRTYRAGYTF. This chain connects TRBV4-1 to TRBJ1-2; a weak D match, TRBD1 (6 bases). Germline CDR1 and CDR2: MGHRA and YSYEKL. V shed 1 base and J shed 7 bases, with 19 bases lying between them. This CDR3 spans 16 amino acids.

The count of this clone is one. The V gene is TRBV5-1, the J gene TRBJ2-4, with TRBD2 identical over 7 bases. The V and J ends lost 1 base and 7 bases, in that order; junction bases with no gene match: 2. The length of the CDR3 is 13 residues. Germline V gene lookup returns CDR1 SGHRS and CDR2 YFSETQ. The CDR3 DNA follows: TGCGCCAGCAGCTTGATGGGGGGGAACATTCAGTACTTC. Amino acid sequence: CASSLMGGNIQYF.

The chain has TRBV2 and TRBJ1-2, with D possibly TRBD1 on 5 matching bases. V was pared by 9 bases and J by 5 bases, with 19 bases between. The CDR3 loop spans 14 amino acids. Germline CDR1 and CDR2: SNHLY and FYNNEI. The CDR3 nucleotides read TGTGCCAGAGAAACAAGGGACTCCCGGTATGGCTACACCTTC. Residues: CARETRDSRYGYTF. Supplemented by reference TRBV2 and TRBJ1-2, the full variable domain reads EPEVTQTPSHQVTQMGQEVILRCVPISNHLYFYWYRQILGQKVEFLVSFYNNEISEKSEIFDDQFSVERPDGSNFTLKIRSTKLEDSAMYFCARETRDSRYGYTFGSGTRLTVV.

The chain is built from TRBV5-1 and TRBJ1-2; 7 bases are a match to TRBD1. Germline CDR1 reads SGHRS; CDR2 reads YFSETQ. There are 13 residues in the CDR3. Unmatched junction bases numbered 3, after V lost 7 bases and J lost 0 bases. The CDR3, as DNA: TGCGCCAGCGGACAGGAACCTAACTATGGCTACACCTTC. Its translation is CASGQEPNYGYTF.

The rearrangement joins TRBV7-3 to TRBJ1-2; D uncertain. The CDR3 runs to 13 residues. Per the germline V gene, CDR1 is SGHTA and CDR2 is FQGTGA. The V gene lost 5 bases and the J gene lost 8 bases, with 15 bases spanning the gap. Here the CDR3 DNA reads TGTGCCAGCAGCCTTAGCCCTGTCCAGGGCTACACCTTC. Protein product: CASSLSPVQGYTF.

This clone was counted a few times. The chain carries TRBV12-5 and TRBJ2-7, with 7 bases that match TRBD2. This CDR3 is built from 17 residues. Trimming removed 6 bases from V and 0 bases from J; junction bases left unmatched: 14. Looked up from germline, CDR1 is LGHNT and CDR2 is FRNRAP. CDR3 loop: CASGTPPSGPSSYEQYF. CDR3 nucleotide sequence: TGTGCTAGTGGGACTCCCCCTAGCGGTCCTAGCTCCTACGAGCAGTACTTC.

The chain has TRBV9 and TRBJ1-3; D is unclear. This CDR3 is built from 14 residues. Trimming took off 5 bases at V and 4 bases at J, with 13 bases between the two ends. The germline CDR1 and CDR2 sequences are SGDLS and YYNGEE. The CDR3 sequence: CASSHGLDGNTIYF. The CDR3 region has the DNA TGTGCCAGCAGTCACGGACTGGACGGAAACACCATATATTTT.

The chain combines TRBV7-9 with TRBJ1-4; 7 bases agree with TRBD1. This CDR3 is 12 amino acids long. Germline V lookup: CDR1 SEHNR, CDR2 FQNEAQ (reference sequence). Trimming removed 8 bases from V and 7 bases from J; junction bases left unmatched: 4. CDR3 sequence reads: CASRDSLEKLFF. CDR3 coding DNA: TGTGCCAGCCGGGACAGCCTTGAAAAACTGTTTTTT.

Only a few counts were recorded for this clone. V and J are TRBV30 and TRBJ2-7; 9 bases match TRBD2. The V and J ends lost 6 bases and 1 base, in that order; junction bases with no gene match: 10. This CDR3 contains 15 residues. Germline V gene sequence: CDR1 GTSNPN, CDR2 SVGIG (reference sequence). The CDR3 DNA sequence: TGTGCCTGTTTGTATAGCGGGAGTCTTTCCTACGAGCAGTACTTC. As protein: CACLYSGSLSYEQYF. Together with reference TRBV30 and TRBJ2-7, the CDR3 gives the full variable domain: SQTIHQWPATLVQPVGSPLSLECTVEGTSNPNLYWYRQAAGRGLQLLFYSVGIGQISSEVPQNLSASRPQDRQFILSSKKLLLSDSGFYLCACLYSGSLSYEQYFGPGTRLTVT.

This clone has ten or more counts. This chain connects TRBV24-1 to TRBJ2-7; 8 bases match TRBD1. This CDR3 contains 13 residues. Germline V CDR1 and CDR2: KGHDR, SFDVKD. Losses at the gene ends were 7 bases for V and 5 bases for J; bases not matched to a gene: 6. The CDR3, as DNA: TGTGCCACCAGGAGAACAGGGGGGAACGAGCAGTACTTC. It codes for CATRRTGGNEQYF.